The clone carrying this T cell receptor beta chain came up many times. The germline V and J ends were trimmed by 3 bases and 2 bases, with 12 bases remaining between them. This CDR3 comprises 15 residues. Per the germline V gene, CDR1 is MNHNS and CDR2 is SASEGT. The data were obtained in a study of T-cell reconstitution after alpha-beta-depleted transplantation in children. Preparation of the TCRbeta library involved a method that used unique molecular identifiers. TCRdb re-derived calls from the PCR reads in MiXCR, one entry per CDR3 protein. The sample contains some 500,000 distinct CDR3 sequences, 15% to 20% of which appear only once.

This material consisted of PBMCs from the stem cell graft donor, taken from the stem cell graft. The TCR sequence derives from a human donor who donated a stem cell graft to a child with acute lymphoblastic leukemia. J is TRBJ2-3 and V is TRBV6-1, with D hard to call. The CDR3 here is CASSDEDGTTDTQYF. CDR3 nucleotides: TGTGCCAGCAGTGATGAGGACGGAACCACAGATACGCAGTATTTT.